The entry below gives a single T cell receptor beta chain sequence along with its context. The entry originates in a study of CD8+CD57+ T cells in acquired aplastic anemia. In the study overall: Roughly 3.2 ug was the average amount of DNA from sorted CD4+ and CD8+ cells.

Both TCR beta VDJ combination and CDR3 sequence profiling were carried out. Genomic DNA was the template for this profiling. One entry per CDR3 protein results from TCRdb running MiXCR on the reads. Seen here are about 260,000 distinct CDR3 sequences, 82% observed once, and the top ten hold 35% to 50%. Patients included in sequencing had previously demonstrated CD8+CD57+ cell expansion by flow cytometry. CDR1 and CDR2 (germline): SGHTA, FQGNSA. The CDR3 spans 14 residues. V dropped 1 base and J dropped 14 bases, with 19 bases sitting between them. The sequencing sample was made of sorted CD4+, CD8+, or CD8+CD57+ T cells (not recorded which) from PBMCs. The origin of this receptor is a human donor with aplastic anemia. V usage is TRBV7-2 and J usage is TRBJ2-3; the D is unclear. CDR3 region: CASSLEDAWQNRYF. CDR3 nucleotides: TGTGCCAGCAGCTTAGAAGATGCGTGGCAGAATAGGTATTTT.